Here is one T cell receptor (beta chain) with its context. Its target is unknown. This entry comes from a study of cytomegalovirus exposure and HLA in healthy donors. Study-level points and caveats: A later analysis revealed that TCR association rates differed between HLA loci, peaking at DRB1 and bottoming out at HLA-C. Earlier results showed most TCR beta V segments being productive about 87% or about 30% of the time.

The PCR had 60 Vbeta and 13 Jbeta primers. Here immunoSEQ multiplex PCR was the method, and the copy in TCRdb shows in-frame clones only, minus some. The sample holds some 110,000 clones, 74% seen once. Material for sequencing was PBMCs. The sequence was obtained from a woman in her forties or fifties in good health and CMV-seropositive.

The CDR3 here is CATSRDRGGFEYGYTF. CDR3 coding DNA: TGTGCCACCAGCAGAGATAGGGGAGGGTTCGAGTATGGCTACACCTTC. The V call is TRBV15, the J call TRBJ1-2, with TRBD1 as a possible D gene (5 bases). Trimming shortened V by 0 bases and J by 5 bases, and 16 bases separated the two germline ends. This CDR3 has 16 amino acids. Germline CDR1 LNHNV, CDR2 YYDKDF (reference sequence).